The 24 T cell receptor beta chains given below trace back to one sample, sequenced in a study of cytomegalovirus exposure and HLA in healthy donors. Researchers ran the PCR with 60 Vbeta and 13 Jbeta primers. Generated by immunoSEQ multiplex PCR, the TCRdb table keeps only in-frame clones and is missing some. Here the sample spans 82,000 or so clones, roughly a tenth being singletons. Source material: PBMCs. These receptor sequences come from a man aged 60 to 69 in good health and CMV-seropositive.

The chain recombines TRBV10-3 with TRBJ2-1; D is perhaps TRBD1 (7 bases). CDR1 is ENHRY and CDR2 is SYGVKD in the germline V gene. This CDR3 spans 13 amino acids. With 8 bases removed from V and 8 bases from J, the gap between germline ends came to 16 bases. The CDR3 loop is CAIRAGGNDEQFF. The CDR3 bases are TGTGCCATCCGGGCAGGGGGGAATGATGAGCAGTTCTTC.

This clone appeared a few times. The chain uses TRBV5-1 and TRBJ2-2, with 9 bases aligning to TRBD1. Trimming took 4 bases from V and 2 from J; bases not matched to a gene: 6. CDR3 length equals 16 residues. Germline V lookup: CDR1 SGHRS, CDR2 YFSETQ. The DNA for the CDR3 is TGCGCCAGCAGCGAAAGACAGGGGGTAAACACCGGGGAGCTGTTTTTT. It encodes CASSERQGVNTGELFF.

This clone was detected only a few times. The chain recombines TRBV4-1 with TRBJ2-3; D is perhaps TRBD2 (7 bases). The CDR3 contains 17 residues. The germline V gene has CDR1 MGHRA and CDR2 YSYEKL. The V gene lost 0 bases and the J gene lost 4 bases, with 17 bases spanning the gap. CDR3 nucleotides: TGCGCCAGCAGCCAAGATGGGGGCGGGAGTTTGGCAGATACGCAGTATTTT. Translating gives CASSQDGGGSLADTQYF.

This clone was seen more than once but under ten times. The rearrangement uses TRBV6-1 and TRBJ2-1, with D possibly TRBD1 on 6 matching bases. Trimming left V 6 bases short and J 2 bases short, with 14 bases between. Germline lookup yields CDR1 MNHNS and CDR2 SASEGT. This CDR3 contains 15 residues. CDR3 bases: TGTGCCAGCAGCGACGGACAGAAAACCTACAATGAGCAGTTCTTC. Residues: CASSDGQKTYNEQFF.

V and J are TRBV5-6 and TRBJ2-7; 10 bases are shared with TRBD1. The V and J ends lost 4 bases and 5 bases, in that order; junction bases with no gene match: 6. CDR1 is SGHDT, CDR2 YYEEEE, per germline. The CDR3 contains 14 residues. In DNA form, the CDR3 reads TGTGCCAGCAGCCCAGGGACAGGGGAACACGAGCAGTACGTC. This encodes CASSPGTGEHEQYV.

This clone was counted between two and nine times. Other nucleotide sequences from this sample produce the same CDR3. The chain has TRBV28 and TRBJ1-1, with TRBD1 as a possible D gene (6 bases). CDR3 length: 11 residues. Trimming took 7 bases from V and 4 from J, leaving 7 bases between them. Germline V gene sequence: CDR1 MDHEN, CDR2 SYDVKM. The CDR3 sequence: CASTRGTEAFF. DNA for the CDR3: TGTGCCAGCACCAGGGGCACTGAAGCTTTCTTT.

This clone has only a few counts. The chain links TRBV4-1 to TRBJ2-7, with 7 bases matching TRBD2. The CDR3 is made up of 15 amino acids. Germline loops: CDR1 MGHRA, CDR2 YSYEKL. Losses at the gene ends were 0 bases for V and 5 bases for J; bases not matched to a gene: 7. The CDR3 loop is CASSQEGLLGDEQYV. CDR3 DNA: TGCGCCAGCAGCCAAGAGGGACTACTGGGCGACGAGCAGTACGTC.

This CDR3 reads CASSVYQDTDTQYF. As DNA, the CDR3 is TGTGCCAGCAGCGTATACCAGGACACAGATACGCAGTATTTT. The chain carries TRBV9 and TRBJ2-3; D unclear. This CDR3 contains 14 residues. The V gene lost 1 base and the J gene lost 2 bases, with 8 bases spanning the gap. Germline lookup yields CDR1 SGDLS and CDR2 YYNGEE.

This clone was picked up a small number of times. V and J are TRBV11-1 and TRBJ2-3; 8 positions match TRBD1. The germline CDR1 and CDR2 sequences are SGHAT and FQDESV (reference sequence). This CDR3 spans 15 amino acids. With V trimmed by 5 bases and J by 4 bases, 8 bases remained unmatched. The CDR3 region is CASSGSGTGADTQYF. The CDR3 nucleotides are TGTGCCAGCAGCGGGTCCGGGACAGGTGCAGATACGCAGTATTTT.

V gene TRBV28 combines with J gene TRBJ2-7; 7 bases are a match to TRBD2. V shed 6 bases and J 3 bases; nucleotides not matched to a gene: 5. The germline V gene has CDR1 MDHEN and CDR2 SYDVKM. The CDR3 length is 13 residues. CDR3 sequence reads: CASSPPGGYEQYF. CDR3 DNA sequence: TGTGCCAGCAGCCCCCCGGGGGGCTACGAGCAGTACTTC.

The chain's CDR3 is CASSWSGGAFNEQFF. CDR3 sequence (DNA): TGTGCCAGCAGTTGGAGCGGGGGGGCCTTCAATGAGCAGTTCTTC. The rearrangement joins TRBV27 to TRBJ2-1; the match to TRBD2 covers 10 bases. Germline V gene sequence: CDR1 MNHEY, CDR2 SMNVEV (reference sequence). The ends lost 4 bases at V and 6 bases at J; junction bases unmatched: 6. The CDR3 consists of 15 residues.

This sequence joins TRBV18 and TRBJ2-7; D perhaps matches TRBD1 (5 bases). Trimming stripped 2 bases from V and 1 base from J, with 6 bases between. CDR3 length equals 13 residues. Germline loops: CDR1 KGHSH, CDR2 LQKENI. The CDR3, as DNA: TGTGCCAGCTCACCAGACAGTTCCTACGAGCAGTACTTC. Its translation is CASSPDSSYEQYF. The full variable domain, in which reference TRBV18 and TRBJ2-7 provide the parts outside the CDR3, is NAGVMQNPRHLVRRRGQEARLRCSPMKGHSHVYWYRQLPEEGLKFMVYLQKENIIDESGMPKERFSAEFPKEGPSILRIQQVVRGDSAAYFCASSPDSSYEQYFGPGTRLTVT.

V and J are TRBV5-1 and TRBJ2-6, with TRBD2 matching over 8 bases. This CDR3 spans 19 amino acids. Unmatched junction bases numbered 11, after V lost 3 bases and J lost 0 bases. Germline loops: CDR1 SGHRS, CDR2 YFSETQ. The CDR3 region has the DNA TGCGCCAGCAGCTCGGGGGGGCACGGTATCCTCTCTGGGGCCAACGTCCTGACTTTC. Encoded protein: CASSSGGHGILSGANVLTF.

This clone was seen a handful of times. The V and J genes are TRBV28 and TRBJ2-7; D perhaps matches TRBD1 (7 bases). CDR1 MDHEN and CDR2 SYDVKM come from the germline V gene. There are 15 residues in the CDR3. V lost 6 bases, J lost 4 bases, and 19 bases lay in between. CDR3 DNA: TGTGCCAGCAGGAAAGACGGAGGGGGCAGGTACGAGCAGTACTTC. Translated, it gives CASRKDGGGRYEQYF.

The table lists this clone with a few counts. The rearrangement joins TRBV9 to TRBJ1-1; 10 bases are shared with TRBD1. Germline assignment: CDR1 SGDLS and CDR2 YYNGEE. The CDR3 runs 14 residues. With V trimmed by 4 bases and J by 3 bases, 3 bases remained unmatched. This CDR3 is CASSPGQGDTEAFF. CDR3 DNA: TGTGCCAGCAGCCCCGGACAGGGGGACACTGAAGCTTTCTTT. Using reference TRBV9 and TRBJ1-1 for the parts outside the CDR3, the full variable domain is DSGVTQTPKHLITATGQRVTLRCSPRSGDLSVYWYQQSLDQGLQFLIQYYNGEERAKGNILERFSAQQFPDLHSELNLSSLELGDSALYFCASSPGQGDTEAFFGQGTRLTVV.

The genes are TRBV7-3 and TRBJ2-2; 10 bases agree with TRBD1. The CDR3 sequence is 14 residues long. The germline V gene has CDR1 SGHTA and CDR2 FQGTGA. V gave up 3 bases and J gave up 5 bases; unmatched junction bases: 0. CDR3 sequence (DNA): TGTGCCAGCAGCTTGGGACAGGGGACCGGGGAGCTGTTTTTT. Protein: CASSLGQGTGELFF.

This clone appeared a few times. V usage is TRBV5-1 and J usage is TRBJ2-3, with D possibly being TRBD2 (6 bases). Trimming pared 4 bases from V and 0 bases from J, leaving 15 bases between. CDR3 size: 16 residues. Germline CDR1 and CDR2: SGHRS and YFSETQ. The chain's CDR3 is CASSPLLGGSTDTQYF. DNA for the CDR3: TGCGCCAGCAGCCCATTGTTGGGGGGTAGCACAGATACGCAGTATTTT.

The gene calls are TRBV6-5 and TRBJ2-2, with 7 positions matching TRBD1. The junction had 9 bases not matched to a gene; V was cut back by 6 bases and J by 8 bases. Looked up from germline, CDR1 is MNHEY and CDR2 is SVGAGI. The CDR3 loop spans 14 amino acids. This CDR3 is CASSNRGWFGELFF. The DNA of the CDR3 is TGTGCCAGCAGCAACAGGGGCTGGTTTGGGGAGCTGTTTTTT.

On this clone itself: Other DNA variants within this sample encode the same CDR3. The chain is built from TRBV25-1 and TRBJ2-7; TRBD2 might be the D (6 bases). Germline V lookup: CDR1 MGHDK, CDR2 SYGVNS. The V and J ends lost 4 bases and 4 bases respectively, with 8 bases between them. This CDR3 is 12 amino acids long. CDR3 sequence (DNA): TGTGCCAGCAGTGGGGGGGTTTACGAGCAGTACTTC. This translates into CASSGGVYEQYF.

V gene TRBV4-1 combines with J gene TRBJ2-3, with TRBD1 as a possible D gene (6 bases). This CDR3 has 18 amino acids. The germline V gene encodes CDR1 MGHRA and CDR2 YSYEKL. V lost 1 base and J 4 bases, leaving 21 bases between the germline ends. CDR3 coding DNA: TGCGCCAGCAGCCAAGGGCAGGGGAGCTCGCGTCTAGCAGATACGCAGTATTTT. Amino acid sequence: CASSQGQGSSRLADTQYF.

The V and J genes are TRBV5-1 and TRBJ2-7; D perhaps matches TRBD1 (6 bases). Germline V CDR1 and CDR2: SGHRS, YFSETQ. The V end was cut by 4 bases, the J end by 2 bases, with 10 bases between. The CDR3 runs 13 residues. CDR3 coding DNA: TGCGCCAGCAGCCCGTGGACAGCCTACGAGCAGTACTTC. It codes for CASSPWTAYEQYF.

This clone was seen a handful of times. The CDR3 region is CASSFPRQGAGSPLHF. As DNA, the CDR3 is TGTGCCAGCAGTTTCCCCAGACAGGGGGCGGGTTCACCCCTCCACTTT. The chain uses TRBV28 and TRBJ1-6, with 10 bases lining up with TRBD1. Germline V gene data show CDR1 as MDHEN and CDR2 as SYDVKM. J gave up 9 bases and V 3 bases, and 8 bases lay outside the gene matches. CDR3 length: 16 amino acids.

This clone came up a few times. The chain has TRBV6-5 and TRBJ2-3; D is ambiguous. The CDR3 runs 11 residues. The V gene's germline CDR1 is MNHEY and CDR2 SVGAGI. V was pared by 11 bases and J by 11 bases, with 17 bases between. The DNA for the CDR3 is TGTGCCGTATACAAATCCACAATGCAGTATTTT. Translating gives CAVYKSTMQYF.

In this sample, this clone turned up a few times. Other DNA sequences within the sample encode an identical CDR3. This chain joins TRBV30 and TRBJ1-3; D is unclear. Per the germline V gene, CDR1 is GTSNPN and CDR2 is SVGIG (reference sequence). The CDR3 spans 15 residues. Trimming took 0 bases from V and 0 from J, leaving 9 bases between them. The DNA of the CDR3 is TGTGCCTGGAGTGTTTCCAGGTTCTCTGGAAACACCATATATTTT. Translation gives CAWSVSRFSGNTIYF. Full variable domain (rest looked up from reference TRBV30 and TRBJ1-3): SQTIHQWPATLVQPVGSPLSLECTVEGTSNPNLYWYRQAAGRGLQLLFYSVGIGQISSEVPQNLSASRPQDRQFILSSKKLLLSDSGFYLCAWSVSRFSGNTIYFGEGSWLTVV.